A single sample gave rise to the 25 T cell receptor beta chains below, sequenced in a study of cytomegalovirus exposure and HLA in healthy donors. PCR used 60 Vbeta primers and 13 Jbeta primers. Clones were read by immunoSEQ multiplex PCR, and TCRdb kept only the in-frame ones, dropping some. In the table there are approximately 190,000 clones, 84% of which are singletons. Material: PBMCs. The source is a woman between 50 and 59 years old in good health and CMV-seropositive.

This clone was seen once. The rearrangement joins TRBV27 to TRBJ2-2; D ambiguous. The CDR3 covers 18 residues. The V end was cut by 5 bases, the J end by 0 bases, with 19 bases between. The V gene's germline CDR1 is MNHEY and CDR2 SMNVEV (reference sequence). The CDR3 is CASSPRRLAASNTGELFF. For the CDR3, the DNA is TGTGCCAGCAGTCCCCGACGACTCGCGGCTTCGAACACCGGGGAGCTGTTTTTT.

The chain has TRBV28 and TRBJ2-2, with D perhaps TRBD2 (6 bases). The V and J ends lost 8 bases and 1 base respectively, with 14 bases between them. Germline loops: CDR1 MDHEN, CDR2 SYDVKM. The length of the CDR3 is 15 residues. The CDR3 reads CASENPGGNTGELFF. The CDR3 region has the DNA TGTGCCAGCGAAAACCCCGGGGGGAACACCGGGGAGCTGTTTTTT.

The rearrangement joins TRBV19 to TRBJ1-1, with D possibly TRBD1 on 6 matching bases. There are 14 residues in the CDR3. The V gene lost 1 base and the J gene lost 2 bases, with 8 bases spanning the gap. Per germline, CDR1 LNHDA and CDR2 SQIVND (reference sequence). In nucleotides, the CDR3 is TGTGCCAGTAGTATAGGGACAGTAAACACTGAAGCTTTCTTT. It translates to CASSIGTVNTEAFF.

The chain recombines TRBV10-1 with TRBJ1-2; 7 bases agree with TRBD1. The J segment lost 0 bases and the V segment lost 2 bases, leaving 0 bases of the junction unmatched. The CDR3 spans 14 residues. Germline V CDR1 and CDR2: WNHNN, SYGVQD (reference sequence). CDR3 DNA: TGCGCCAGCAGTGAGGGGACAGCTAACTATGGCTACACCTTC. Amino acid sequence: CASSEGTANYGYTF.

The chain joins TRBV5-1 to TRBJ1-4; 10 nucleotides align to TRBD1. This CDR3 contains 14 residues. From germline, CDR1 is SGHRS and CDR2 YFSETQ. V lost 3 bases and J lost 7; bases outside the gene matches: 3. Written as DNA, the CDR3 is TGCGCCAGCAGCTCGGGACAGGGGAGTGAAAAACTGTTTTTT. It is translated as CASSSGQGSEKLFF.

The chain has TRBV5-8 and TRBJ1-6, with 10 bases that match TRBD1. The CDR3 runs to 15 residues. The germline V gene encodes CDR1 SGHTS and CDR2 YDEGEE. The junction had 4 bases not matched to a gene; V was cut back by 4 bases and J by 6 bases. CDR3 in DNA: TGTGCCAGCAGCCTTGGGACAGGGGTTAATTCACCCCTCCACTTT. It yields the protein CASSLGTGVNSPLHF.

This chain connects TRBV7-2 to TRBJ2-2; 9 nucleotides agree with TRBD1. The CDR3 totals 15 residues. CDR1 and CDR2 from the germline V gene are SGHTA and FQGNSA. Trimming removed 6 bases from V and 5 bases from J; junction bases left unmatched: 7. The CDR3 coding sequence is TGTGCCAGCAGTCCCGACAGGGGGGGAACCGGGGAGCTGTTTTTT. This gives the protein CASSPDRGGTGELFF.

The chain couples TRBV18 to TRBJ1-6; unclear D gene. This CDR3 is 14 amino acids long. Germline V gene data show CDR1 as KGHSH and CDR2 as LQKENI. The V gene lost 3 bases and the J gene lost 7 bases, with 10 bases spanning the gap. The CDR3 loop is CASSPSGLNSPLHF. Here the CDR3 DNA reads TGTGCCAGCTCACCGTCAGGCCTAAATTCACCCCTCCACTTT.

The gene calls are TRBV7-2 and TRBJ1-1; the match to TRBD1 covers 7 bases. The CDR3 has 14 amino acids. V dropped 5 bases and J dropped 6; count of bases not matched to a gene: 9. Germline CDR1 reads SGHTA; CDR2 reads FQGNSA. CDR3 in amino acids: CASSAGQPRAEAFF. The CDR3 DNA is TGTGCCAGCAGCGCGGGACAGCCAAGGGCTGAAGCTTTCTTT.

The V and J genes are TRBV4-2 and TRBJ2-5; 7 nucleotides agree with TRBD1. Germline trimming cut 4 bases from V and 2 bases from J; bases unmatched to any gene: 13. The CDR3 is made up of 17 amino acids. Germline V gene data show CDR1 as LGHNA and CDR2 as YNFKEQ. CDR3 nucleotides: TGTGCCAGCAGCCGCGACGAACGGGACAGCTATCAAGAGACCCAGTACTTC. Amino acid sequence: CASSRDERDSYQETQYF.

The V gene is TRBV2, the J gene TRBJ2-3; TRBD1 aligns across 10 bases. Germline loops: CDR1 SNHLY, CDR2 FYNNEI. The CDR3 consists of 14 residues. V dropped 4 bases and J dropped 4; count of bases not matched to a gene: 2. The CDR3 sequence is CASSGDRGSDTQYF. The CDR3 DNA reads TGTGCCAGCAGTGGGGACAGGGGATCAGATACGCAGTATTTT.

V gene TRBV19 combines with J gene TRBJ1-1; TRBD1 agrees at 7 bases. The length of the CDR3 is 11 residues. The V gene's germline CDR1 is LNHDA and CDR2 SQIVND (reference sequence). Unmatched junction bases numbered 7, after V lost 7 bases and J lost 11 bases. In DNA form, the CDR3 reads TGTGCCAGTACCCAAGGGGGCGGCGCTTTCTTT. It is translated as CASTQGGGAFF.

This clone was counted once. The rearrangement links TRBV5-4 to TRBJ1-1; 8 bases align to TRBD1. Germline V gives CDR1 SGHNT, CDR2 YYREEE (reference sequence). This CDR3 is 12 amino acids long. Germline trimming cut 4 bases from V and 13 bases from J; bases unmatched to any gene: 9. CDR3 amino acids: CASSLGQGRSFF. The CDR3 DNA is TGTGCCAGCAGCCTAGGACAGGGACGTAGTTTCTTT.

This clone was counted a single time. The rearrangement links TRBV6-6 to TRBJ1-1; the match to TRBD1 covers 7 bases. CDR3 length equals 13 residues. Trimming took 8 bases from V and 5 from J; bases not matched to a gene: 8. The germline CDR1 and CDR2 sequences are MNHNY and SVGAGI (reference sequence). The CDR3 protein is CASLLDRLTEAFF. CDR3 coding DNA: TGTGCCAGCCTTTTGGACAGGTTGACTGAAGCTTTCTTT.

The chain combines TRBV5-4 with TRBJ2-3, with a possible D match to TRBD2 (5 bases). The CDR3 runs to 15 residues. The germline V gene encodes CDR1 SGHNT and CDR2 YYREEE (reference sequence). With 0 bases removed from V and 1 base from J, the gap between germline ends came to 9 bases. The CDR3 region is CASSLGSGRTDTQYF. The CDR3 coding sequence is TGTGCCAGCAGCTTGGGGAGCGGCCGCACAGATACGCAGTATTTT.

This sequence joins TRBV27 and TRBJ1-5; D not resolved. The germline V gene encodes CDR1 MNHEY and CDR2 SMNVEV (reference sequence). This CDR3 has 14 amino acids. With 3 bases removed from V and 0 bases from J, the gap between germline ends came to 6 bases. The CDR3 protein is CASSFRGSNQPQHF. The DNA for the CDR3 is TGTGCCAGCAGTTTCAGAGGTAGCAATCAGCCCCAGCATTTT.

This clone was counted once. This chain uses TRBV27 with TRBJ2-2, with TRBD1 matching 7 bases. The germline V gene has CDR1 MNHEY and CDR2 SMNVEV (reference sequence). J gave up 3 bases and V 6 bases, and 4 bases lay outside the gene matches. This CDR3 region has 14 residues. CDR3 nucleotide sequence: TGTGCCAGCAGGTACAGGGGTTACACCGGGGAGCTGTTTTTT. As protein: CASRYRGYTGELFF.

This chain links TRBV9 with TRBJ1-1, with 8 bases fitting TRBD1. CDR3 length: 16 residues. V lost 1 base and J lost 1; bases outside the gene matches: 6. Germline CDR1 is SGDLS and CDR2 is YYNGEE. CDR3 nucleotide sequence: TGTGCCAGCAGCGTAAATCCGACAGGGGCGAACACTGAAGCTTTCTTT. It specifies CASSVNPTGANTEAFF.

This rearrangement joins TRBV10-3 to TRBJ2-7; 7 bases line up with TRBD1. This CDR3 spans 15 amino acids. Germline assignment: CDR1 ENHRY and CDR2 SYGVKD. J gave up 5 bases and V 6 bases, and 13 bases lay outside the gene matches. The CDR3 DNA is TGTGCCATCAGGCCAAACCGGGACAGATACGACGAGCAGTACTTC. Its protein product is CAIRPNRDRYDEQYF.

This chain joins TRBV27 and TRBJ2-7; possible D gene TRBD1, 5 bases. V was cut by 2 bases and J by 0 bases, with 11 bases left in between. CDR1 and CDR2 from the germline V gene are MNHEY and SMNVEV (reference sequence). This CDR3 has 15 amino acids. Here the CDR3 DNA reads TGTGCCAGCAGTTTAAGGGGCTATTCCTCCTACGAGCAGTACTTC. Encoded protein: CASSLRGYSSYEQYF.

V is TRBV5-4 and J is TRBJ1-1; TRBD1 matches 7 bases. Trimming cost V 1 base and J 7 bases; bases outside gene matches: 4. The CDR3 consists of 13 residues. Germline V lookup: CDR1 SGHNT, CDR2 YYREEE (reference sequence). CDR3 residues: CASSLKGQFEAFF. Here the CDR3 DNA reads TGTGCCAGCAGCTTGAAGGGACAGTTTGAAGCTTTCTTT. The variable domain in full, with the rest retrieved from reference TRBV5-4 and TRBJ1-1, is ETGVTQSPTHLIKTRGQQVTLRCSSQSGHNTVSWYQQALGQGPQFIFQYYREEENGRGNFPPRFSGLQFPNYSSELNVNALELDDSALYLCASSLKGQFEAFFGQGTRLTVV.

The gene calls are TRBV5-1 and TRBJ2-5; the match to TRBD2 covers 10 bases. The J call may be mistaken, given a closer DNA end match to TRBJ2-7. The length of the CDR3 is 15 residues. The germline gives CDR1 SGHRS, CDR2 YFSETQ. This chain's CDR3 is CASSQGLAPSYEQYF. The CDR3 bases are TGCGCCAGCAGCCAGGGACTAGCGCCCTCCTACGAGCAGTACTTC.

This clone was observed a few times. The rearrangement uses TRBV4-3 and TRBJ2-2; possible D gene TRBD1, 6 bases. Germline V gene data show CDR1 as LGHNA and CDR2 as YSLEER. Trimming cost V 5 bases and J 7 bases, with 14 bases left between them. The CDR3 loop spans 14 amino acids. The CDR3 loop reads CASSKYRDGGELFF. The CDR3 DNA reads TGCGCCAGCAGCAAATACAGGGATGGCGGGGAGCTGTTTTTT.

This chain connects TRBV18 to TRBJ2-7, with 8 bases matching TRBD2. V lost 6 bases and J lost 2; bases outside the gene matches: 9. Germline CDR1 is KGHSH and CDR2 is LQKENI. The CDR3 has 15 residues. CDR3 nucleotide sequence: TGTGCCAGCTCCCCCGGACGCGGGGGGACCTACGAGCAGTACTTC. This codes for CASSPGRGGTYEQYF. The entire variable domain, with the rest obtained from reference TRBV18 and TRBJ2-7, is as follows: NAGVMQNPRHLVRRRGQEARLRCSPMKGHSHVYWYRQLPEEGLKFMVYLQKENIIDESGMPKERFSAEFPKEGPSILRIQQVVRGDSAAYFCASSPGRGGTYEQYFGPGTRLTVT.

This clone came up a few times. This sequence joins TRBV4-3 and TRBJ2-1; 14 bases agree with TRBD2. Germline V gene data show CDR1 as LGHNA and CDR2 as YSLEER. The CDR3 has 18 amino acids. Trimming removed 1 base from V and 6 bases from J; junction bases left unmatched: 8. CDR3 region: CASSQGLAGGLGANEQFF. CDR3 sequence (DNA): TGCGCCAGCAGCCAAGGACTAGCGGGGGGGCTGGGGGCCAATGAGCAGTTCTTC.